Each of the 11 T cell receptor beta chains below was sequenced from the same sample in a study of early T cells in non-severe SARS-CoV-2 infection. In TCRdb, the 5' RACE reads were re-called with MiXCR into one record per CDR3 protein. The table lists 97,000 or so distinct CDR3 sequences, approximately 11% of them singletons. Material: whole blood, obtained at baseline. The receptor set was obtained from an adult who was a healthcare worker with PCR-confirmed SARS-CoV-2 infection or an uninfected control (not recorded which).

This clonotype was seen a few times. J is TRBJ2-1 and V is TRBV25-1; 13 nucleotides line up with TRBD2. The CDR3 sequence is 15 residues long. V trimming: 6 bases; J trimming: 4 bases; junction bases outside the gene matches: 3. Germline V gives CDR1 MGHDK, CDR2 SYGVNS. CDR3 sequence reads: CASRSGLAGYNEQFF. The CDR3 nucleotides read TGTGCCAGCAGGTCGGGACTAGCGGGGTACAATGAGCAGTTCTTC. The full variable domain, with the rest looked up from reference TRBV25-1 and TRBJ2-1, is EADIYQTPRYLVIGTGKKITLECSQTMGHDKMYWYQQDPGMELHLIHYSYGVNSTEKGDLSSESTVSRIRTEHFPLTLESARPSHTSQYLCASRSGLAGYNEQFFGPGTRLTVL.

This clonotype has more than one count but fewer than ten. This rearrangement joins TRBV7-2 to TRBJ1-1, with TRBD1 as a possible D gene (6 bases). The CDR3 covers 14 residues. The germline gives CDR1 SGHTA, CDR2 FQGNSA. The V end lost 2 bases, the J end lost 1 base, and 8 bases lay between the germline ends. CDR3 nucleotide sequence: TGTGCCAGCAGCTTAAACAGGGCGAACACTGAAGCTTTCTTT. It is translated as CASSLNRANTEAFF.

This clonotype was seen only a few times. V gene TRBV9 combines with J gene TRBJ1-3; no clear D. The CDR3 loop spans 16 amino acids. Trimming cost V 0 bases and J 1 base, with 11 bases left between them. Germline V gene lookup returns CDR1 SGDLS and CDR2 YYNGEE. The DNA for the CDR3 is TGTGCCAGCAGCGTAGCCCAGGCCGTTTCTGGAAACACCATATATTTT. It specifies CASSVAQAVSGNTIYF.

This clonotype was seen a handful of times. The J gene is TRBJ2-5, the V gene TRBV6-5; maybe TRBD1 (5 bases). Germline V gene sequence: CDR1 MNHEY, CDR2 SVGAGI. The CDR3 totals 13 residues. V was cut by 2 bases and J by 4 bases, with 8 bases left in between. This CDR3 is CASSYTGAETQYF. CDR3 DNA sequence: TGTGCCAGCAGTTACACAGGAGCAGAGACCCAGTACTTC.

V gene TRBV6-5 combines with J gene TRBJ2-7; D assignment may be TRBD1 or TRBD2 (6 bases each). The germline CDR1 and CDR2 sequences are MNHEY and SVGAGI. The V and J ends lost 4 bases and 2 bases respectively, with 12 bases between them. This CDR3 has 14 residues. The CDR3 nucleotides are TGTGCCAGCAGTTTTCGGGGGCCTACCTACGAGCAGTACTTC. This sequence encodes CASSFRGPTYEQYF.

CDR3: CASSWGESYNEQFF. CDR3 DNA sequence: TGCGCCAGCAGCTGGGGGGAGAGTTACAATGAGCAGTTCTTC. V and J are TRBV5-1 and TRBJ2-1; the D gene is possibly TRBD2 (6 bases). With 3 bases removed from V and 4 bases from J, the gap between germline ends came to 11 bases. CDR1 and CDR2 from the germline V gene are SGHRS and YFSETQ. The CDR3 is 14 residues long.

This clonotype has just a few counts. V and J are TRBV7-2 and TRBJ1-3; no clear D. There are 14 residues in the CDR3. Germline CDR1 and CDR2: SGHTA and FQGNSA. With 7 bases removed from V and 4 bases from J, the gap between germline ends came to 14 bases. In nucleotides, the CDR3 is TGTGCCAGCACCCCCGCCGGTACGGGAAACACCATATATTTT. This translates into CASTPAGTGNTIYF.

There are a few counts of this clonotype. This chain uses TRBV29-1 with TRBJ1-2; D gene unclear. The CDR3 consists of 14 residues. V was trimmed by 3 bases and J by 2 bases, leaving 13 bases between them. Germline assignment: CDR1 SQVTM and CDR2 ANQGSEA. The CDR3 region has the DNA TGCAGCGTTGACGCAGACGGACTGAACTATGGCTACACCTTC. Translation gives CSVDADGLNYGYTF.

This rearrangement joins TRBV19 to TRBJ1-6, with 9 bases that match TRBD1. The ends lost 5 bases at V and 5 bases at J; junction bases unmatched: 4. The CDR3 loop spans 15 amino acids. Germline V gene lookup returns CDR1 LNHDA and CDR2 SQIVND (reference sequence). As DNA, the CDR3 is TGTGCCAGTAGTCCGGACAGGGGAGATAATTCACCCCTCCACTTT. This encodes CASSPDRGDNSPLHF.

This clonotype was seen only a few times. The J gene is TRBJ1-1, the V gene TRBV5-3, with D uncertain. TRBV5-3 is an ORF for which the function is uncertain. Trimming removed 4 bases from V and 5 bases from J, with 9 bases in between. The CDR3 sequence is 12 residues long. The CDR3 DNA sequence: TGTGCCAGAAGCCCGGGTAGAACTGAAGCTTTCTTT. Protein product: CARSPGRTEAFF.

The J gene is TRBJ2-7, the V gene TRBV29-1; 7 nucleotides align to TRBD2. Trimming took 7 bases from V and 6 from J; bases not matched to a gene: 15. Germline V CDR1 and CDR2: SQVTM, ANQGSEA. The CDR3 runs 14 residues. The DNA of the CDR3 is TGCAGCGGGAAGGAGCGACTAGCAGACATCGAGCAGTACTTC. Its translation is CSGKERLADIEQYF.